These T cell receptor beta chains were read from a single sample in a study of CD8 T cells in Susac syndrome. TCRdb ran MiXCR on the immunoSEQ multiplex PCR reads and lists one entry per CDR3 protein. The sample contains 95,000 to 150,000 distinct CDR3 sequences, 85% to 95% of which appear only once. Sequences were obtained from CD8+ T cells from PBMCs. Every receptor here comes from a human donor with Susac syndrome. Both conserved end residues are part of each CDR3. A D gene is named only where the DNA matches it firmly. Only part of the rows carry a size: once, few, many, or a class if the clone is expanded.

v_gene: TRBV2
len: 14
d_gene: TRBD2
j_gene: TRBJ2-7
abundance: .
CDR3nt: TGTGCCAGCAGTCTGACTAGCGGGGGGTTCGAGCAGTACTTC
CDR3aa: CASSLTSGGFEQYF

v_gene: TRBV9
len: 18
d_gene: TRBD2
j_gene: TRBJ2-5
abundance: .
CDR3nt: TGTGCCAGCAGCGCCGCACTCCTTAGCGGGGGGTCCCAAGAGACCCAGTACTTC
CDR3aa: CASSAALLSGGSQETQYF

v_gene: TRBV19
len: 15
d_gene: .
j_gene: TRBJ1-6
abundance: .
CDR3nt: TGTGCCAGTAGCGAAGGGAGAGGCTATAATTCACCCCTCCACTTT
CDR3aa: CASSEGRGYNSPLHF

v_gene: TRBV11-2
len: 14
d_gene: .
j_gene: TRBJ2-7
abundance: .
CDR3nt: TGTGCCAGCAGCTTGGGGGGAACCGTCAACGAGCAGTACTTC
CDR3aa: CASSLGGTVNEQYF

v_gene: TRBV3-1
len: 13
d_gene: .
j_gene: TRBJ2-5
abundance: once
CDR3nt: TGTGCCAGCAGCCCTGCTGATGGAGAGACCCAGTACTTC
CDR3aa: CASSPADGETQYF

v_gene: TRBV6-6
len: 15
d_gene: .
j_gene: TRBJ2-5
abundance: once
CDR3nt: TGTGCCAGCAGTCAATCGGGGGTTCAACAAGAGACCCAGTACTTC
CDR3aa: CASSQSGVQQETQYF

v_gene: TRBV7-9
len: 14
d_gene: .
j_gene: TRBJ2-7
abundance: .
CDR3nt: TGTGCCAGCAGCTTAGTACAGTCGTCCTACGAGCAGTACTTC
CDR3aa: CASSLVQSSYEQYF

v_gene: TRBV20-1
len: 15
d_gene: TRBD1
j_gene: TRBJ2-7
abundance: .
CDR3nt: TGCAGTGCTAGAGATGACAGGGGTTTGGGGTACGAGCAGTACTTC
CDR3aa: CSARDDRGLGYEQYF

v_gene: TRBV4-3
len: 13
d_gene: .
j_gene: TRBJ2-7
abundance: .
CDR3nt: TGCGCCAGCAGCCAAGTAGGGTTTCTGGAGCAGTACTTC
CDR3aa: CASSQVGFLEQYF

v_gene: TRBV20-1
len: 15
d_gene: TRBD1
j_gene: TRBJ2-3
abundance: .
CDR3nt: TGCAGTGCGGGTCCGGACAGGGGAGTGACAGATACGCAGTATTTT
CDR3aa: CSAGPDRGVTDTQYF

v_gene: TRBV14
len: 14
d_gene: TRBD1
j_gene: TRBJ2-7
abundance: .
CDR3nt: TGTGCCAGCAGCCAAGGTGGACAGGGCTACGAGCAGTACTTC
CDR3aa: CASSQGGQGYEQYF

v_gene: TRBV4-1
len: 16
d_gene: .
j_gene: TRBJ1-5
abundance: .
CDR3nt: TGCGCCAGCAGCCAAGAACGGGGGGCTCGCAATCAGCCCCAGCATTTT
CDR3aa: CASSQERGARNQPQHF

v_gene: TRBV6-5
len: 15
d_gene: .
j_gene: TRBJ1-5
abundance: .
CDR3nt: TGTGCCAGCAGTTACTCGGGGGAAAGCAATCAGCCCCAGCATTTT
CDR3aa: CASSYSGESNQPQHF

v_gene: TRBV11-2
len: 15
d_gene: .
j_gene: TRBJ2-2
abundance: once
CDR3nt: TGTGCCAGCAGCTCTGGCGGGGGCGCGCCCGGGGAGCTGTTTTTT
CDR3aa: CASSSGGGAPGELFF

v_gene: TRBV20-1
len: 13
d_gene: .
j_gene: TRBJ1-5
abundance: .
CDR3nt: TGCAGTGCTAGAGCGGGTAGCAATCAGCCCCAGCATTTT
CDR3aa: CSARAGSNQPQHF

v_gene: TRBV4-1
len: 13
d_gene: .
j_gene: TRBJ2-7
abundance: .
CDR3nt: TGCGCCAGCAGCCTTAGCGTGCTCAACGAGCAGTACTTC
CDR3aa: CASSLSVLNEQYF

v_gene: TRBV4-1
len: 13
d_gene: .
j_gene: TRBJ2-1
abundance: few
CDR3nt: TGCGCCAGCGGTGTAGTGGGACGGAATGAGCAGTTCTTC
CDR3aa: CASGVVGRNEQFF

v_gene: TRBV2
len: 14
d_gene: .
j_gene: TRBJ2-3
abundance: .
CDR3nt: TGTGCCAGCAGTGTTAGTAGGTTAGACGATACGCAGTATTTT
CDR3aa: CASSVSRLDDTQYF

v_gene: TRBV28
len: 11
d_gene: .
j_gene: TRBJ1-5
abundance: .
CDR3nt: TGTGCCAGCAGTTTCGGGGACCCCCCGCATTTT
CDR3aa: CASSFGDPPHF

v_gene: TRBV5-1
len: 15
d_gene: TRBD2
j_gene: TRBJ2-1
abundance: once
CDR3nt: TGCGCCAGCAGATATTATCTGACTAGCCACAATGAGCAGTTCTTC
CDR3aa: CASRYYLTSHNEQFF

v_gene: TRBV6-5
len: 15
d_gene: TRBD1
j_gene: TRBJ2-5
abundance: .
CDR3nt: TGTGCCAGCAGTTACACCGACAGGGTTGATGAGACCCAGTACTTC
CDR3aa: CASSYTDRVDETQYF

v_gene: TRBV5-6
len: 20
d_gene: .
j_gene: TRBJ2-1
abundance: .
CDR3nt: TGTGCCAGCAGCTTAGGGGGGGCCCTCCTCACCTATAGCTCCTACAATGAGCAGTTCTTC
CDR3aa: CASSLGGALLTYSSYNEQFF

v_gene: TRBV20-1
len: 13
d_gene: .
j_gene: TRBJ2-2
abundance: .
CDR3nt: TGCAGTGCCAGGGACCTTTTTACCGGGGAGCTGTTTTTT
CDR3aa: CSARDLFTGELFF

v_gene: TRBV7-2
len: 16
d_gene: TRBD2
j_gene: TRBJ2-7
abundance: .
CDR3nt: TGTGCCAGCAGCTTAGGGGGGGGACTAGCGGGGAACGAGCAGTACTTC
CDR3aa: CASSLGGGLAGNEQYF

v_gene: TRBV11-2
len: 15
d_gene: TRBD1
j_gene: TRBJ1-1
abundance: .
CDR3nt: TGTGCCAGCAGCGTTGGACAGGGAGGGAACACTGAAGCTTTCTTT
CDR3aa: CASSVGQGGNTEAFF

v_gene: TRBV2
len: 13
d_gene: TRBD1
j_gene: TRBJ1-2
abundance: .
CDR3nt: TGTGCCAGCAGAGCCGGGACAGCGTATGGCTACACCTTC
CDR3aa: CASRAGTAYGYTF

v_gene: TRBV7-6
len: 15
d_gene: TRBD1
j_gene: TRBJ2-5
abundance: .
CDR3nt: TGTGCCAGCAGCCCGACTATACAGGGGGCAGAGACCCAGTACTTC
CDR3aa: CASSPTIQGAETQYF

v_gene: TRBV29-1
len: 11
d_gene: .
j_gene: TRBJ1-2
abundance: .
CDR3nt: TGCAGCGACAGACAGATGTATGGCTACACCTTC
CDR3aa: CSDRQMYGYTF

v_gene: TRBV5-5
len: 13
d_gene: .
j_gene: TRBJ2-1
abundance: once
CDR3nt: TGTGCCAGCACCGTTTACAGGGTCGATGAGCAGTTCTTC
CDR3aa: CASTVYRVDEQFF

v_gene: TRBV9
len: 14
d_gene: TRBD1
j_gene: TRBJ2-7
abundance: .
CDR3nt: TGTGCCAGCAGCGCACTGCTGACAGGGGTCGAGCAGTACTTC
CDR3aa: CASSALLTGVEQYF

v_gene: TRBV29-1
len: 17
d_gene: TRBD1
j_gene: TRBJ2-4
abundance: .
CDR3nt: TGCAGCGTTGAAGATCGTCGACAGGGTAGAGACAAAAACATTCAGTACTTC
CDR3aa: CSVEDRRQGRDKNIQYF

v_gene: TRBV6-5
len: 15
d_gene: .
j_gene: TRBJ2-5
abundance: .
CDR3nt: TGTGCCAGCCGTCTTGCGGGGCAGGGGAAGGAGACCCAGTACTTC
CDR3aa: CASRLAGQGKETQYF

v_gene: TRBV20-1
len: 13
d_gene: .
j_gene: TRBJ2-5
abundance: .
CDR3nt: TGCAGTGCTCGCACCGCGAGTGTTGCGACCCAGTACTTC
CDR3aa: CSARTASVATQYF

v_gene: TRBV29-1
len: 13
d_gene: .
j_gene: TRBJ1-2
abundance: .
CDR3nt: TGCAGCGTCGAGTCGGGCAATAACTATGGCTACACCTTC
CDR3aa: CSVESGNNYGYTF

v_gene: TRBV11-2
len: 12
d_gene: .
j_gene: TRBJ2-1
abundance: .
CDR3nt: TGTGCCAGCAGCTTATTCCACAATGAGCAGTTCTTC
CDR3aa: CASSLFHNEQFF

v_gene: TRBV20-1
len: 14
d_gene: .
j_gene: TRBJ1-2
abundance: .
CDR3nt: TGCAGTGCTAGAGTTGACAGCCGCAACTATGGCTACACCTTC
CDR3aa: CSARVDSRNYGYTF

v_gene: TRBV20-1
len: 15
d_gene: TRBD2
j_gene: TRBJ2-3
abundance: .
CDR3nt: TGCAGTGCTAGAGATGTCTCGGGGGGATTGGGGACGCAGTATTTT
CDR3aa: CSARDVSGGLGTQYF

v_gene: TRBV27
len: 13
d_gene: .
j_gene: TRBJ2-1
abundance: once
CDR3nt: TGTGCCAGCCGGGGCAGGAGATACAATGAGCAGTTCTTC
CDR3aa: CASRGRRYNEQFF

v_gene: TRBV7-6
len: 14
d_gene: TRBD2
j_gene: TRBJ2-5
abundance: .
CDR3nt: TGTGCCAGCAGCTTCTCTAGCGGACAAGAGACCCAGTACTTC
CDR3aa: CASSFSSGQETQYF

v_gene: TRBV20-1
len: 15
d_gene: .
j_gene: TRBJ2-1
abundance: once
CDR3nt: TGCAGTGCTAGAGATCCAGCGAGCTCCTACAATGAGCAGTTCTTC
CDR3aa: CSARDPASSYNEQFF

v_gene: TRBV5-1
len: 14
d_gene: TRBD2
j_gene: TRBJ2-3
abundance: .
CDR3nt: TGCGCCAGCAGCCGCAGCGGGGGCACAGATACGCAGTATTTT
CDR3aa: CASSRSGGTDTQYF

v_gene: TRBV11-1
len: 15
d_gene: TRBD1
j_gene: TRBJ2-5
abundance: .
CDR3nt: TGTGCCAGCAGCAGAGGACAGGGCGATCAAGAGACCCAGTACTTC
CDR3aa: CASSRGQGDQETQYF

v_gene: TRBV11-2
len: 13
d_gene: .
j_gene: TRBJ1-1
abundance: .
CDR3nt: TGTGCCAGCAGCTTAGAAATGGGGACTGAAGCTTTCTTT
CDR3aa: CASSLEMGTEAFF

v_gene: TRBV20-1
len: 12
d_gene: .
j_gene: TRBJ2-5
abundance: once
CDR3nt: TGCAGTGCTCGGAGGGGGCAAGAGACCCAGTACTTC
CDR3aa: CSARRGQETQYF

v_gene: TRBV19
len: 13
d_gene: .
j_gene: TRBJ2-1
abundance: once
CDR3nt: TGTGCCAGTAGTACGTACTCGGTCAATGAGCAGTTCTTC
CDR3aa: CASSTYSVNEQFF

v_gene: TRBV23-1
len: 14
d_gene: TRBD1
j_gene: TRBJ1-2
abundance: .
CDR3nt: TGCGCCAGCTCCCCGGGACAGGTCAACTATGGCTACACCTTC
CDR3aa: CASSPGQVNYGYTF